This T cell receptor (beta chain) was profiled in a study of blood T cell repertoires in COVID-19. The cohort comprised adults aged about 18 to 100 years residing in 20 to 30 US areas. Participants' own reports of clinical history determined their cohort assignment. Each recovered donor of Cohort 3 presented with two negative PCRs, clearance, or symptom resolution. Germline V gene data show CDR1 as KGHSH and CDR2 as LQKENI. The V and J ends lost 3 bases and 1 base, in that order; junction bases with no gene match: 5. This CDR3 has 15 residues. Authors' data handling: It was from reference gene primer amplification that nucleated cell counts were estimated. Only in-frame clones appear in the TCRdb table, and some are missing; sequencing was by immunoSEQ multiplex PCR. V and J calls and clone size come straight from that table; D and trimming were deduced from the DNA. The repertoire holds roughly 200,000 clones, with 85% as singletons.

Remarks on this clone: This sample includes further DNA sequences coding for the same CDR3.

The sequence was obtained from a man aged 35 to 55 who had recovered from COVID-19. The V and J genes are TRBV18 and TRBJ1-1; 7 positions match TRBD1. The source material was PBMCs or T cells enriched from blood (not recorded which). CDR3: CASSPLQGPNTEAFF. For the CDR3, the DNA is TGTGCCAGCTCACCTCTACAGGGGCCGAACACTGAAGCTTTCTTT.